This T cell receptor (beta chain) was sequenced during a study of blood T cell repertoires in COVID-19. Method: immunoSEQ multiplex PCR; TCRdb's copy keeps in-frame clones and lacks some. This sample has around 30,000 clones, with more than 70% found just once. The germline gives CDR1 LNHDA, CDR2 SQIVND (reference sequence). The CDR3 sequence is 14 residues long. The V segment lost 7 bases and the J segment 1 base; nucleotides outside the gene matches: 5. The chain joins TRBV19 to TRBJ2-3; 7 nucleotides agree with TRBD2. Source material: peripheral blood. The receptor's source is a human donor with active COVID-19. The donor label of this sample is uncertain. The CDR3 DNA reads as TGTGCCAGTACTAAGCGGGGCCGCACAGATACGCAGTATTTT. Translating it yields CASTKRGRTDTQYF.